These 26 T cell receptor beta chains originate from one sample sequenced in a study of cytomegalovirus exposure and HLA in healthy donors. The PCR was carried out with 60 Vbeta primers and 13 Jbeta primers. Profiled with immunoSEQ multiplex PCR; TCRdb holds only in-frame clones, not every one. The sample holds 150,000 to 200,000 clones, 70% to 80% seen once. The sequenced sample was PBMCs. These receptors were obtained from a man aged 25 to 40 in good health and CMV-seropositive.

The gene calls are TRBV28 and TRBJ1-5; 7 bases match TRBD1. CDR1 MDHEN and CDR2 SYDVKM come from the germline V gene. V shed 7 bases, J shed 5 bases, and the junction held 5 bases outside the gene matches. CDR3 length equals 13 residues. CDR3 in amino acids: CASNRQGHQPQHF. The CDR3, as DNA: TGTGCCAGCAACCGACAGGGCCATCAGCCCCAGCATTTT.

In its sample, this clone was seen a few times. V usage is TRBV28 and J usage is TRBJ1-4, with D possibly being TRBD1 (5 bases). Germline CDR1 reads MDHEN; CDR2 reads SYDVKM. The CDR3 sequence is 15 residues long. V was shortened by 1 base and J by 5 bases, with 11 bases between the two germline ends. The CDR3, as DNA: TGTGCCAGCAGTTTATACCGACCAGGGAATGAAAAACTGTTTTTT. As protein: CASSLYRPGNEKLFF.

The chain is built from TRBV2 and TRBJ1-2; 7 nucleotides line up with TRBD1. CDR1 is SNHLY and CDR2 is FYNNEI in the germline V gene. The CDR3 covers 16 residues. V gave up 2 bases and J gave up 1 base; unmatched junction bases: 7. Here the CDR3 reads CASSEWPGDSNYGYTF. CDR3 sequence (DNA): TGTGCCAGCAGTGAATGGCCGGGGGACAGTAACTATGGCTACACCTTC.

This clone was recorded a few times. The chain recombines TRBV10-3 with TRBJ2-2; 8 bases are shared with TRBD2. V shed 6 bases and J 3 bases; nucleotides not matched to a gene: 6. The CDR3 consists of 15 residues. The germline V gene has CDR1 ENHRY and CDR2 SYGVKD. As DNA, the CDR3 is TGTGCCATCAGACCGGGACTAGGGGACACCGGGGAGCTGTTTTTT. Translation gives CAIRPGLGDTGELFF.

This chain connects TRBV7-6 to TRBJ1-6; TRBD1 matches 8 bases. CDR1 SGHVS and CDR2 FNYEAQ come from the germline V gene. This CDR3 is built from 15 residues. V lost 5 bases to trimming and J lost 6 bases; unmatched junction nucleotides: 6. CDR3 region: CASSHYDRGNSPLHF. In DNA, the CDR3 is TGTGCCAGCAGCCATTATGACAGGGGTAATTCACCCCTCCACTTT. The whole variable domain, filled in from reference TRBV7-6 and TRBJ1-6, reads GAGVSQSPRYKVTKRGQDVALRCDPISGHVSLYWYRQALGQGPEFLTYFNYEAQQDKSGLPNDRFSAERPEGSISTLTIQRTEQRDSAMYRCASSHYDRGNSPLHFGNGTRLTVT.

This chain connects TRBV7-6 to TRBJ2-1; TRBD2 matches 9 bases. V lost 1 base and J lost 5; bases outside the gene matches: 3. Germline assignment: CDR1 SGHVS and CDR2 FNYEAQ. CDR3 length: 15 residues. The CDR3 reads CASSLVAGGHNEQFF. The CDR3 DNA is TGTGCCAGCAGCTTAGTTGCGGGGGGGCACAATGAGCAGTTCTTC.

CDR3 nucleotides: TGTGCCAGCACCCGGGGGGCAGCGAACACTGAAGCTTTCTTT. It specifies CASTRGAANTEAFF. The gene calls are TRBV6-5 and TRBJ1-1, with D maybe TRBD1 (6 bases). In germline, CDR1 is MNHEY, CDR2 SVGAGI. Trimming left V 7 bases short and J 1 base short, with 13 bases between. This CDR3 spans 14 amino acids.

The V and J genes are TRBV7-3 and TRBJ2-2; a weak D match, TRBD2 (5 bases). The V gene lost 3 bases and the J gene lost 7 bases, with 12 bases spanning the gap. The CDR3 has 14 amino acids. In germline, CDR1 is SGHTA, CDR2 FQGTGA. The CDR3 is CASSFGTRGGELFF. The CDR3, as DNA: TGTGCCAGCAGCTTCGGAACCCGGGGCGGGGAGCTGTTTTTT.

The J gene is TRBJ2-5, the V gene TRBV5-4; D is ambiguous. V shed 0 bases and J shed 5 bases, with 11 bases lying between them. Germline lookup yields CDR1 SGHNT and CDR2 YYREEE (reference sequence). The CDR3 loop spans 14 amino acids. The CDR3 spells CASSLGRDFETQYF. CDR3 coding DNA: TGTGCCAGCAGCTTGGGGCGAGACTTTGAGACCCAGTACTTC.

This chain links TRBV20-1 with TRBJ2-7; TRBD2 might be the D (6 bases). V lost 6 bases and J 4 bases, leaving 10 bases between the germline ends. The CDR3 spans 11 residues. Germline V gives CDR1 DFQATT, CDR2 SNEGSKA (reference sequence). CDR3: CSAREVYEQYF. CDR3 sequence (DNA): TGCAGTGCCAGGGAGGTGTACGAGCAGTACTTC.

In this sample, this clone turned up a few times. This chain joins TRBV9 and TRBJ1-4; 7 nucleotides align to TRBD1. CDR1 SGDLS and CDR2 YYNGEE come from the germline V gene. With 0 bases clipped from V and 8 bases from J, the junction kept 4 bases outside the gene matches. The CDR3 length is 14 residues. DNA for the CDR3: TGTGCCAGCAGCGTAGGACAGGGCTGGGAAAAACTGTTTTTT. Protein: CASSVGQGWEKLFF.

The rearrangement links TRBV30 to TRBJ2-7; 7 positions agree with TRBD1. This CDR3 is 13 amino acids long. CDR1 GTSNPN and CDR2 SVGIG come from the germline V gene (reference sequence). J lost 5 bases, V lost 0 bases, and 4 bases had no gene match. CDR3 in amino acids: CAWSVDRVDEQYF. The CDR3 nucleotides read TGTGCCTGGAGTGTAGACAGGGTGGACGAGCAGTACTTC.

The gene calls are TRBV2 and TRBJ2-1; 13 bases fit TRBD2. After removal of 5 bases from V and 10 bases from J, the junction contained 5 bases not matched to a gene. The CDR3 sequence is 14 residues long. Germline V gene data show CDR1 as SNHLY and CDR2 as FYNNEI. The CDR3 here is CASSKQGLAGEQFF. Written as DNA, the CDR3 is TGTGCCAGCAGTAAGCAGGGACTAGCGGGGGAGCAGTTCTTC.

The chain couples TRBV5-6 to TRBJ1-6; D is ambiguous. The V gene's germline CDR1 is SGHDT and CDR2 YYEEEE. Trimming took 1 base from V and 9 from J, leaving 20 bases between them. The CDR3 is made up of 17 amino acids. CDR3 loop: CASSLLAGAGLSSPLHF. CDR3 DNA sequence: TGTGCCAGCAGCTTGCTTGCAGGCGCCGGATTATCTTCACCCCTCCACTTT.

This clone has a count of ten or more. The sample carries other DNA sequences with the same CDR3. The V gene is TRBV6-5, the J gene TRBJ2-1, with 10 bases aligning to TRBD2. Germline V gives CDR1 MNHEY, CDR2 SVGAGI. V lost 6 bases and J lost 7; bases outside the gene matches: 9. The CDR3 has 15 amino acids. The CDR3 DNA sequence: TGTGCCAGCAGAGAGCGGGGGGGCTTAGGAAATGAGCAGTTCTTC. This translates into CASRERGGLGNEQFF.

V and J are TRBV5-6 and TRBJ2-1; 9 positions match TRBD2. This CDR3 contains 16 residues. Germline V CDR1 and CDR2: SGHDT, YYEEEE. V lost 1 base, J lost 2 bases, and 4 bases stayed unmatched. As DNA, the CDR3 is TGTGCCAGCAGCTTGATGCGGGGGGGCCCCTACAATGAGCAGTTCTTC. It specifies CASSLMRGGPYNEQFF.

In this sample, this clone turned up once. V gene TRBV11-3 combines with J gene TRBJ1-2; 9 bases agree with TRBD1. Germline V gives CDR1 SGHNT, CDR2 YENEEA. The CDR3 runs to 15 residues. With 5 bases clipped from V and 5 bases from J, the junction kept 9 bases outside the gene matches. The CDR3 reads CASSPRDRDRYGYTF. The CDR3 DNA reads TGTGCCAGCAGCCCACGGGACAGGGATAGATATGGCTACACCTTC.

The J gene is TRBJ1-1, the V gene TRBV18; 7 nucleotides match TRBD1. Per the germline V gene, CDR1 is KGHSH and CDR2 is LQKENI. The CDR3 sequence is 14 residues long. The V and J ends lost 2 bases and 6 bases, in that order; junction bases with no gene match: 6. This CDR3 is CASSPKDRLPEAFF. The CDR3 nucleotides read TGTGCCAGCTCACCAAAGGACAGGTTGCCTGAAGCTTTCTTT. The full variable domain, in which reference TRBV18 and TRBJ1-1 provide the parts outside the CDR3, is NAGVMQNPRHLVRRRGQEARLRCSPMKGHSHVYWYRQLPEEGLKFMVYLQKENIIDESGMPKERFSAEFPKEGPSILRIQQVVRGDSAAYFCASSPKDRLPEAFFGQGTRLTVV.

The chain employs TRBV7-3 and TRBJ2-7; the match to TRBD1 covers 8 bases. The CDR3 length is 15 residues. V lost 2 bases to trimming and J lost 0 bases; unmatched junction nucleotides: 3. CDR1 SGHTA and CDR2 FQGTGA come from the germline V gene. CDR3 amino acids: CASSLGTGPSYEQYF. In nucleotides, the CDR3 is TGTGCCAGCAGCTTAGGGACAGGCCCCTCCTACGAGCAGTACTTC. The entire variable domain, with the rest obtained from reference TRBV7-3 and TRBJ2-7, is as follows: GAGVSQTPSNKVTEKGKYVELRCDPISGHTALYWYRQSLGQGPEFLIYFQGTGAADDSGLPNDRFFAVRPEGSVSTLKIQRTERGDSAVYLCASSLGTGPSYEQYFGPGTRLTVT.

This clone was counted between two and nine times. V and J are TRBV5-4 and TRBJ2-5; 7 positions agree with TRBD2. The CDR3 loop spans 14 amino acids. Germline-derived CDR1 and CDR2 are SGHNT and YYREEE (reference sequence). Trimming removed 2 bases from V and 4 bases from J; junction bases left unmatched: 5. In nucleotides, the CDR3 is TGTGCCAGCAGCTTTCGGGGGGTGCGAGAGACCCAGTACTTC. This codes for CASSFRGVRETQYF.

The CDR3 bases are TGCGCCAGCAGCGTGGGACTAGCGGGGGCCCCCTCCTACGAGCAGTACTTC. Residues: CASSVGLAGAPSYEQYF. V and J are TRBV5-1 and TRBJ2-7; 14 bases are shared with TRBD2. The CDR3 has 17 amino acids. CDR1 and CDR2 from the germline V gene are SGHRS and YFSETQ. Unmatched junction bases numbered 6, after V lost 4 bases and J lost 0 bases.

This clone was detected once. This rearrangement joins TRBV5-5 to TRBJ2-7; 8 bases match TRBD1. The CDR3 has 14 residues. Per germline, CDR1 SGHKS and CDR2 YYEKEE (reference sequence). The trim removed 4 bases at V and 1 base at J, leaving 4 bases unmatched. Written as DNA, the CDR3 is TGTGCCAGCAGCCCACAGGGGGAGTCCTACGAGCAGTACTTC. Its protein is CASSPQGESYEQYF.

The V gene is TRBV9, the J gene TRBJ2-1, with D perhaps matching TRBD2 (6 bases). The CDR3 spans 14 residues. Germline CDR1 SGDLS, CDR2 YYNGEE. V was clipped by 6 bases and J by 8 bases, with 18 bases between them. CDR3 nucleotides: TGTGCCAGCAACGATGGGGACTTCTGGGATGAGCAGTTCTTC. Its translation is CASNDGDFWDEQFF. Drawing the rest from reference TRBV9 and TRBJ2-1, the complete variable domain is DSGVTQTPKHLITATGQRVTLRCSPRSGDLSVYWYQQSLDQGLQFLIQYYNGEERAKGNILERFSAQQFPDLHSELNLSSLELGDSALYFCASNDGDFWDEQFFGPGTRLTVL.

This chain's CDR3 is CASSYPGTGVYEQYF. The CDR3 bases are TGTGCCAGCAGTTACCCCGGGACAGGGGTCTACGAGCAGTACTTC. The rearrangement uses TRBV6-6 and TRBJ2-7, with 10 bases that match TRBD1. The CDR3 totals 15 residues. V was clipped by 2 bases and J by 3 bases; unmatched bases: 4. Per germline, CDR1 MNHNY and CDR2 SVGAGI (reference sequence).

V gene TRBV2 combines with J gene TRBJ2-1, with a weak D call TRBD2 (5 bases). V lost 6 bases and J 9 bases, leaving 18 bases between the germline ends. This CDR3 contains 14 residues. Germline V gene lookup returns CDR1 SNHLY and CDR2 FYNNEI. The DNA for the CDR3 is TGTGCCAGCAGCCAAGAGTCTAGCTATAGTGAGCAGTTCTTC. It translates to CASSQESSYSEQFF.

The chain joins TRBV5-1 to TRBJ1-1; D call uncertain. The CDR3 runs 14 residues. The V end lost 4 bases, the J end lost 0 bases, and 10 bases lay between the germline ends. The germline CDR1 and CDR2 sequences are SGHRS and YFSETQ. DNA for the CDR3: TGCGCCAGCAGCCCCGCTATTCTGAACACTGAAGCTTTCTTT. This codes for CASSPAILNTEAFF.